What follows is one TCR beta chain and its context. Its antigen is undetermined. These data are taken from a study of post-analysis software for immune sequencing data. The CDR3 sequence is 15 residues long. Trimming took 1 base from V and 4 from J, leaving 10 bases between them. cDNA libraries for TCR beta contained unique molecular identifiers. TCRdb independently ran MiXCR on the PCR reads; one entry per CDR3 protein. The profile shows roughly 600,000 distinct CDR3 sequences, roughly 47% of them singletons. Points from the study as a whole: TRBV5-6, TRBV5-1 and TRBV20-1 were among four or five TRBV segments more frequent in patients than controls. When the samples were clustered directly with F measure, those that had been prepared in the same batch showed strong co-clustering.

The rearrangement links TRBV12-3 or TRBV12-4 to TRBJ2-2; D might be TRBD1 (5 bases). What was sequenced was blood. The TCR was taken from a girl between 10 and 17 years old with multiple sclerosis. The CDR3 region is CASSLGGWGTGELFF. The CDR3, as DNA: TGTGCCAGCAGTTTAGGGGGCTGGGGCACCGGGGAGCTGTTTTTT.